Below, 9 T cell receptor beta chains from the same sample are listed, as sequenced in a study of blood T cells in healthy people across ages. Together with a sample-barcoded 5' primer, a J-beta primer mix was included in a second PCR lasting about 7 to 12 cycles. TCRdb used MiXCR to reprocess the 5' RACE reads, holding one entry per CDR3 protein. The sample records over 700,000 distinct CDR3 sequences, about 55% being singletons. Sequencing input: blood. These TCRs come from a man older than 75 in good health.

This clonotype was counted between two and nine times. V is TRBV7-2 and J is TRBJ2-3, with TRBD1 as a possible D gene (5 bases). V lost 1 base and J 4 bases, leaving 12 bases between the germline ends. Looked up from germline, CDR1 is SGHTA and CDR2 is FQGNSA. The CDR3 runs to 15 residues. The CDR3 is CASSLDRQGADTQYF. The CDR3 DNA reads as TGTGCCAGCAGCTTAGATCGCCAGGGCGCAGATACGCAGTATTTT.

This clonotype was picked up a small number of times. This chain links TRBV6-2 or TRBV6-3 with TRBJ2-5; 7 nucleotides match TRBD2. This CDR3 has 17 amino acids. CDR1 is MNHEY and CDR2 is SVGEGT in the germline V gene. V was pared by 2 bases and J by 2 bases, with 11 bases of the junction left unmatched. The CDR3, as DNA: TGTGCCAGCAGTTACACCCACGGGCGGGGGACTCAAGAGACCCAGTACTTC. Its translation: CASSYTHGRGTQETQYF.

The CDR3, as DNA: TGTGCCAGCAGCTTTGGGGACAGGCACAGATACGCGTATTTT. Amino acid sequence: CASSFGDRHRYAYF. The chain is built from TRBV27 and TRBJ2-3; 8 bases are shared with TRBD1. Germline CDR1 MNHEY, CDR2 SMNVEV (reference sequence). V lost 6 bases and J lost 14; bases outside the gene matches: 16. This CDR3 spans 14 amino acids.

V gene TRBV27 combines with J gene TRBJ2-4; maybe TRBD1 (6 bases). V was clipped by 6 bases and J by 5 bases, with 11 bases between them. This CDR3 is built from 13 residues. The germline V gene has CDR1 MNHEY and CDR2 SMNVEV (reference sequence). Here the CDR3 DNA reads TGTGCCAGCAGGGACCACAGGGAAAACATTCAGTACTTC. Protein product: CASRDHRENIQYF.

The chain carries TRBV12-3 or TRBV12-4 and TRBJ2-6; D may be TRBD2 (5 bases). The V end was cut by 8 bases, the J end by 0 bases, with 11 bases between. The CDR3 is 15 residues long. In nucleotides, the CDR3 is TGTGCCAGCTGGGCGAGGGTCTCTGGGGCCAACGTCCTGACTTTC. It yields the protein CASWARVSGANVLTF.

This clonotype came up once. CDR3 sequence: CASSLEGWREGHRYAYF. The CDR3 DNA is TGTGCCAGCAGCTTAGAAGGCTGGCGGGAGGGACACAGATACGCGTATTTT. V gene TRBV7-9 combines with J gene TRBJ2-3; 9 positions agree with TRBD2. CDR3 length equals 17 residues. CDR1 and CDR2 (germline): SEHNR, FQNEAQ (reference sequence). V gave up 1 base and J gave up 14 bases; unmatched junction bases: 19.

This clonotype was observed a few times. This sequence joins TRBV5-1 and TRBJ2-7, with D hard to call. The CDR3 sequence is 12 residues long. Trimming left V 1 base short and J 5 bases short, with 7 bases between. Germline loops: CDR1 SGHRS, CDR2 YFSETQ. Written as DNA, the CDR3 is TGCGCCAGCAGCTTGCCTGGGGACGAGCAGTACTTC. Translated: CASSLPGDEQYF.

The chain is built from TRBV5-1 and TRBJ1-2; no clear D gene. The CDR3 has 13 residues. Looked up from germline, CDR1 is SGHRS and CDR2 is YFSETQ. V was shortened by 0 bases and J by 6 bases, with 9 bases between the two germline ends. The CDR3 loop reads CASSLDFADGYTF. CDR3 coding DNA: TGCGCCAGCAGCTTGGATTTTGCAGATGGCTACACCTTC.

The chain combines TRBV25-1 with TRBJ2-1, with a possible D match to TRBD2 (7 bases). The V and J ends lost 7 bases and 9 bases respectively, with 16 bases between them. CDR1 and CDR2 from the germline V gene are MGHDK and SYGVNS. The CDR3 is made up of 13 amino acids. The CDR3 is CASNREGLGEQFF. The CDR3 coding sequence is TGTGCCAGCAACAGGGAGGGGTTGGGTGAGCAGTTCTTC.